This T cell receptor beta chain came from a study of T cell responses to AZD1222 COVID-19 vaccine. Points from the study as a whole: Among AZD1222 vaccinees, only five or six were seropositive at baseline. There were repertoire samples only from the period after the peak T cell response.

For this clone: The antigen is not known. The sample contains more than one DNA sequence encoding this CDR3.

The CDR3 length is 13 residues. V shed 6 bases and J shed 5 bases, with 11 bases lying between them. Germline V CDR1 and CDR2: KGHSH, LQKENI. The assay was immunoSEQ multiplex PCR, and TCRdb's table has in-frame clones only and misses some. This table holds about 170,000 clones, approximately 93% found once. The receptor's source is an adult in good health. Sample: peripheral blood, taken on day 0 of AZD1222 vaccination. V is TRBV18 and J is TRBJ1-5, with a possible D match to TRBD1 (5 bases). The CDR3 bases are TGTGCCAGCTCCCCCGGCAGGGATCAGCCCCAGCATTTT. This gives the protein CASSPGRDQPQHF.